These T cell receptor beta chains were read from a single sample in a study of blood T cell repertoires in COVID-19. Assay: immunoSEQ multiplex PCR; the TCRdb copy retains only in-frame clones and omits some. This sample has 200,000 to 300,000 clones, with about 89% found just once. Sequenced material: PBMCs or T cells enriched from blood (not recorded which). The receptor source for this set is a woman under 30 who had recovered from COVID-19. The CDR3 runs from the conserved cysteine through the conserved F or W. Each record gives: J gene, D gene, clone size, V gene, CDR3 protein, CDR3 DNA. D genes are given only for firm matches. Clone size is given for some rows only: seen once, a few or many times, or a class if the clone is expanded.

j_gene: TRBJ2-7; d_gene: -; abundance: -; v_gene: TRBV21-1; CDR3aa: CASSPRQGKYEQYF; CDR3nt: TGTGCCAGCAGTCCGCGGCAGGGAAAGTACGAGCAGTACTTC
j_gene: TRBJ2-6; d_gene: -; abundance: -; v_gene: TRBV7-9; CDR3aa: CASSLVLFQDSGANVLTF; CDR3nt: TGTGCCAGCAGCTTAGTGCTGTTTCAGGACTCTGGGGCCAACGTCCTGACTTTC
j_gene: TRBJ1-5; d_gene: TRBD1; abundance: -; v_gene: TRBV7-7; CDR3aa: CASSWEIAGQENSNQPQHF; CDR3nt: TGTGCCAGCAGCTGGGAAATTGCTGGACAGGAAAACAGCAATCAGCCCCAGCATTTT
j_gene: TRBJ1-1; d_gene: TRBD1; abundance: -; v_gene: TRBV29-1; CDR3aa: CSVDVQGAGSTEAFF; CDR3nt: TGCAGCGTTGATGTACAGGGGGCAGGGTCCACTGAAGCTTTCTTT
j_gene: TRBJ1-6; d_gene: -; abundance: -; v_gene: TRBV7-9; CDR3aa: CASTRENSPLHF; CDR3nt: TGTGCGTCTACGAGGGAGAATTCACCCCTCCACTTT
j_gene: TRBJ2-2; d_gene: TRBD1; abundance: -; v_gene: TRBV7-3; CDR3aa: CANSLMAGGTGELFF; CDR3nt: TGTGCCAACAGCTTAATGGCAGGGGGCACCGGGGAGCTGTTTTTT
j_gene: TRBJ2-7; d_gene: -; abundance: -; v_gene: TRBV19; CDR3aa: CASQLQQGGGEQYF; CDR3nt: TGTGCCAGCCAACTCCAACAGGGGGGAGGGGAGCAGTACTTC
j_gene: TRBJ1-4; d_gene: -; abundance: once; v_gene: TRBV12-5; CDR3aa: CASGLGDKTNEKLFF; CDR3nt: TGTGCTAGTGGTTTGGGGGACAAAACTAATGAAAAACTGTTTTTT
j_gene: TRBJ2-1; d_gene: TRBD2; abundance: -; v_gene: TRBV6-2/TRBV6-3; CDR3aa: CASSYEAGDFYNEQFF; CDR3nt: TGTGCCAGCAGTTACGAGGCGGGAGACTTCTACAATGAGCAGTTCTTC
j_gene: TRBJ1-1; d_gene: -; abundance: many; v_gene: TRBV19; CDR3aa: CASSIGGANTEAFF; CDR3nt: TGTGCCAGTAGTATCGGGGGGGCAAACACTGAAGCTTTCTTT
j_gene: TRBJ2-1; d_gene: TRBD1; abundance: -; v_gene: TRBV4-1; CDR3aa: CASSHSLRDRDYNEQFF; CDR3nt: TGCGCCAGCAGCCACTCCCTCCGGGACAGGGACTACAATGAGCAGTTCTTC
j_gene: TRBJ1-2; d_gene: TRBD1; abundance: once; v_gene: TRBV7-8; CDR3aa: CASSLETGGTGYTF; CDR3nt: TGTGCCAGCAGCTTAGAGACAGGGGGTACTGGCTACACCTTC
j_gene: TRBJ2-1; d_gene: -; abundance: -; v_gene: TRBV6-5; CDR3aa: CASSSPMGDSYNEQFF; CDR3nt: TGTGCCAGCAGTTCCCCCATGGGTGACAGCTACAATGAGCAGTTCTTC
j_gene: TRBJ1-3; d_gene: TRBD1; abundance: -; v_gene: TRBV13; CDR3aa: CASRGTARNTIYF; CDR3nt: TGTGCCAGCAGGGGGACAGCCAGGAACACCATATATTTT
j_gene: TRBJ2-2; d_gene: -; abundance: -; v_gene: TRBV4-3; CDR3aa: CASSQGGGYTGELFF; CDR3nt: TGCGCCAGCAGCCAAGGAGGGGGTTACACCGGGGAGCTGTTTTTT
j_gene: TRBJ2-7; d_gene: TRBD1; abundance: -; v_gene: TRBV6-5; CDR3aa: CASTGTGYPYEQYF; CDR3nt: TGTGCCAGCACCGGGACAGGGTACCCCTACGAGCAGTACTTC